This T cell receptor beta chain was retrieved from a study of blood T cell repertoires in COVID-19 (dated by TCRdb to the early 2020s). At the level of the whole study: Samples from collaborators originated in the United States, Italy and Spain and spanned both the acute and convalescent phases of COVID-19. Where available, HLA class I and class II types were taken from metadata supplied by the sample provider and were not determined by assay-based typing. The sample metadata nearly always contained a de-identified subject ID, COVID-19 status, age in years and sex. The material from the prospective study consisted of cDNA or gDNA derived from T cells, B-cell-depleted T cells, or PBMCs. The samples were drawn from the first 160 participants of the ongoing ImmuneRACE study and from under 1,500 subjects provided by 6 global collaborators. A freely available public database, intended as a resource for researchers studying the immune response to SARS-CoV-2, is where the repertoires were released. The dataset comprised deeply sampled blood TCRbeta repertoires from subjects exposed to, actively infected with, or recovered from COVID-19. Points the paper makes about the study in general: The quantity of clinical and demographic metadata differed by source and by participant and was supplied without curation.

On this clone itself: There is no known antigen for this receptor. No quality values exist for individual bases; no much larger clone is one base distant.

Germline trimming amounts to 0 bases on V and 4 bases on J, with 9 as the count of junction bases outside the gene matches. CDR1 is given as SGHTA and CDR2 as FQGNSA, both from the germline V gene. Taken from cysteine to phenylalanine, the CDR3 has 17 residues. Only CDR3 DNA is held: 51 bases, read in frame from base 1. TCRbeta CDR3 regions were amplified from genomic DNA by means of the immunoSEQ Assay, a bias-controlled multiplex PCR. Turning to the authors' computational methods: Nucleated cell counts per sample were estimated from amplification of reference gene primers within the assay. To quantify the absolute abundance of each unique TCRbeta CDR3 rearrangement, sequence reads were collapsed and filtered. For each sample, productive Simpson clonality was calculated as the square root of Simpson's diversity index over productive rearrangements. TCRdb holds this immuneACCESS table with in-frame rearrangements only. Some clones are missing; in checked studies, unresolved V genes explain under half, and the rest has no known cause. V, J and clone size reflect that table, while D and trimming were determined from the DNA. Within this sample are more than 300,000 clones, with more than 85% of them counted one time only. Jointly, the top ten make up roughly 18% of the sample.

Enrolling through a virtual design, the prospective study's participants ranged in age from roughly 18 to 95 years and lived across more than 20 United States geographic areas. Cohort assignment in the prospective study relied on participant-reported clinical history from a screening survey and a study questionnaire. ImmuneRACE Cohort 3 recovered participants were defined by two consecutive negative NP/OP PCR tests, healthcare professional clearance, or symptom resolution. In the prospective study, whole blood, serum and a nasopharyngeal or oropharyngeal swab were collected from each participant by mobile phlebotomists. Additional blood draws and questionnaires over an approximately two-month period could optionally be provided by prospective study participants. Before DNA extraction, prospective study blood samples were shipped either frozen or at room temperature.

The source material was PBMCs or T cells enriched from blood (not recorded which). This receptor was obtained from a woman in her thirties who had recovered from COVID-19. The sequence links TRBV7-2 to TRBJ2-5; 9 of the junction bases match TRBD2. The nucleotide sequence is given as TGTGCCAGCAGCTTAGCTAGCGGGAGCCTTAGCGGAGAGACCCAGTACTTC. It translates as CASSLASGSLSGETQYF.